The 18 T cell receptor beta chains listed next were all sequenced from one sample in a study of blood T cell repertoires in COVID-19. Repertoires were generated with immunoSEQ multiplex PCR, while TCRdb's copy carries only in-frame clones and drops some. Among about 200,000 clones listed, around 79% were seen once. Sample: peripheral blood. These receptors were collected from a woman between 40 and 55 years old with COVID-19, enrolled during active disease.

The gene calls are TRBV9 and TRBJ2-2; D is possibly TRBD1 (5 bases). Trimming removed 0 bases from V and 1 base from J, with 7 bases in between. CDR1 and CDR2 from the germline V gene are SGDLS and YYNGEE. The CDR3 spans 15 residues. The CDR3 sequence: CASSVEGQNTGELFF. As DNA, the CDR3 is TGTGCCAGCAGCGTAGAGGGGCAGAACACCGGGGAGCTGTTTTTT.

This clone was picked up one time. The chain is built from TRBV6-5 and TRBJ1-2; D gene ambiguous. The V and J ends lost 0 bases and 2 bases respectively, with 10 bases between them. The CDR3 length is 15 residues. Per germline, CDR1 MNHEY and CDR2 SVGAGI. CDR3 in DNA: TGTGCCAGCAGTTACTCCCGACTGCAAAACTATGGCTACACCTTC. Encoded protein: CASSYSRLQNYGYTF.

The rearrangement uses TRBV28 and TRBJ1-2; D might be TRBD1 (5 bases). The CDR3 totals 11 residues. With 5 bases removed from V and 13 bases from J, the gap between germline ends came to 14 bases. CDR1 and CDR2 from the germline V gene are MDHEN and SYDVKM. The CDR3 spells CASSMTESGTF. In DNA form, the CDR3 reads TGTGCCAGCAGTATGACAGAGAGTGGCACCTTC.

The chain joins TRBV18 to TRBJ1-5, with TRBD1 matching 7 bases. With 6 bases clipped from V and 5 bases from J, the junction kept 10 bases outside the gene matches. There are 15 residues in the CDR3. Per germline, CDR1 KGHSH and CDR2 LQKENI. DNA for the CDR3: TGTGCCAGCTCCCAATCCGGGACAGCAGATCAGCCCCAGCATTTT. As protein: CASSQSGTADQPQHF. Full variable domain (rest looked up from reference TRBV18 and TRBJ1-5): NAGVMQNPRHLVRRRGQEARLRCSPMKGHSHVYWYRQLPEEGLKFMVYLQKENIIDESGMPKERFSAEFPKEGPSILRIQQVVRGDSAAYFCASSQSGTADQPQHFGDGTRLSIL.

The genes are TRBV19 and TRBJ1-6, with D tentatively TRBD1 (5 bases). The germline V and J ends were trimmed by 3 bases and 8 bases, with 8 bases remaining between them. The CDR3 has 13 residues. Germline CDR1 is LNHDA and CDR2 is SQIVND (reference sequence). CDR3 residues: CASSIQGYSPLHF. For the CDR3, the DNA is TGTGCCAGTAGTATCCAGGGCTATTCACCCCTCCACTTT.

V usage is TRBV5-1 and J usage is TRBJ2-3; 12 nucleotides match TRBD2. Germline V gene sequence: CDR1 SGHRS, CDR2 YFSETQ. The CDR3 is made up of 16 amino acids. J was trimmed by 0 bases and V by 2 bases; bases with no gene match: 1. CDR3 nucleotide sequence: TGCGCCAGCAGCTTCGGGACTAGCGGGAGCACAGATACGCAGTATTTT. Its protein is CASSFGTSGSTDTQYF.

The CDR3 nucleotides are TGTGCCAGCAGCTCTTGGGGATCACAGGGGAAGGAGACCCAGTACTTC. Residues: CASSSWGSQGKETQYF. The chain links TRBV7-7 to TRBJ2-5; 7 bases are a match to TRBD1. The germline gives CDR1 SSHAT, CDR2 FNYEAQ (reference sequence). The trim removed 4 bases at V and 5 bases at J, leaving 13 bases unmatched. This CDR3 is 16 amino acids long.

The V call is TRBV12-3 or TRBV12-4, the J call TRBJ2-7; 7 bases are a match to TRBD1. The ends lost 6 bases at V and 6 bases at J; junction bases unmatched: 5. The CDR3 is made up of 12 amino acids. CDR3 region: CASSQTGIEQYF. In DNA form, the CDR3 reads TGTGCCAGCAGCCAGACAGGGATCGAGCAGTACTTC.

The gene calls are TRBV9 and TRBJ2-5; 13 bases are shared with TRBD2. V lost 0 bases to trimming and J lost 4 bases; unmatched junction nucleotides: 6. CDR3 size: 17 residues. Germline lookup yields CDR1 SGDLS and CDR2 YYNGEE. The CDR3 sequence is CASSVATSGGAVETQYF. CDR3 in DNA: TGTGCCAGCAGCGTAGCTACTAGCGGGGGGGCTGTAGAGACCCAGTACTTC.

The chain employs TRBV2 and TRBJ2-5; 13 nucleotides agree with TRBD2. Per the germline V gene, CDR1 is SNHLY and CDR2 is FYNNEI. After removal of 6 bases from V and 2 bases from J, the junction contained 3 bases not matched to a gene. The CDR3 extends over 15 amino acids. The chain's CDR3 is CASSPTSGGQETQYF. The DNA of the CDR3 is TGTGCCAGCAGCCCGACTAGCGGGGGGCAAGAGACCCAGTACTTC.

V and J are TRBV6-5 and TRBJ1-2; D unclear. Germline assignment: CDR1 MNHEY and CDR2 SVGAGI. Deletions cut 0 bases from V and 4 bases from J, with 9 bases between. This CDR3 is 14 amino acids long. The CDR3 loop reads CASSYSRILYGYTF. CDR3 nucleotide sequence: TGTGCCAGCAGTTACTCGAGAATTCTCTATGGCTACACCTTC.

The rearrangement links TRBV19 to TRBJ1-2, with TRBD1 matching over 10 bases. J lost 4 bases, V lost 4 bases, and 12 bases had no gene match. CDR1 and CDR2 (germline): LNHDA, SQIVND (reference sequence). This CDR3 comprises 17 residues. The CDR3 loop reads CASSTDRQGANVYGYTF. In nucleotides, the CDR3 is TGTGCCAGTAGTACCGATCGACAGGGGGCAAATGTCTATGGCTACACCTTC.

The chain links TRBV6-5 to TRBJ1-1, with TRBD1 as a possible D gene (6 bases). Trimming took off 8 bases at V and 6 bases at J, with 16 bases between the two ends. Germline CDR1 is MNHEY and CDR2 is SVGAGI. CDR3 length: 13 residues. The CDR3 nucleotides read TGTGCCAGCCGTACCCACAGGGTTGCTGAAGCTTTCTTT. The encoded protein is CASRTHRVAEAFF.

The CDR3 spells CASSPRQGTSNEQFF. The CDR3 DNA reads as TGTGCCAGCAGCCCACGACAGGGGACAAGCAATGAGCAGTTCTTC. This sequence joins TRBV7-3 and TRBJ2-1, with 8 positions matching TRBD1. After removal of 5 bases from V and 6 bases from J, the junction contained 9 bases not matched to a gene. The germline V gene encodes CDR1 SGHTA and CDR2 FQGTGA. The CDR3 sequence is 15 residues long.

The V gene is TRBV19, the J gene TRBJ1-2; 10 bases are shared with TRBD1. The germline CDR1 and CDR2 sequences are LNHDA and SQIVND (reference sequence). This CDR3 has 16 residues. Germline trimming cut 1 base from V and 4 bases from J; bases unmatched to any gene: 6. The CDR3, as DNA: TGTGCCAGTAGTATAGGAGTGACAGGGGGCGGCTATGGCTACACCTTC. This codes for CASSIGVTGGGYGYTF.

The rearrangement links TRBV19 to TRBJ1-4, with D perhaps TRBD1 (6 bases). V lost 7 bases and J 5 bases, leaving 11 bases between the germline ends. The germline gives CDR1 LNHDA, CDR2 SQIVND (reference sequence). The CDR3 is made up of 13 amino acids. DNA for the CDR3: TGTGCCAGTAACCGGGACACAAATGAAAAACTGTTTTTT. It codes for CASNRDTNEKLFF.

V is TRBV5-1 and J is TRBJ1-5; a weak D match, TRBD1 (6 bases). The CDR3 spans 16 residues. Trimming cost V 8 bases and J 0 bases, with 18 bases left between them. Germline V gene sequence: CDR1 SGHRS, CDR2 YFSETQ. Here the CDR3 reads CARTLQGGSSNQPQHF. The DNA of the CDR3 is TGCGCCAGGACACTACAGGGCGGGAGTAGCAATCAGCCCCAGCATTTT.

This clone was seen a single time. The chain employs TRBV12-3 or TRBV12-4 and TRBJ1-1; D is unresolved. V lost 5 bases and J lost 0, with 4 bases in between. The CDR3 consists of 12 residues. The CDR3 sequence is CASSPMNTEAFF. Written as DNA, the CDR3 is TGTGCCAGCAGTCCTATGAACACTGAAGCTTTCTTT.